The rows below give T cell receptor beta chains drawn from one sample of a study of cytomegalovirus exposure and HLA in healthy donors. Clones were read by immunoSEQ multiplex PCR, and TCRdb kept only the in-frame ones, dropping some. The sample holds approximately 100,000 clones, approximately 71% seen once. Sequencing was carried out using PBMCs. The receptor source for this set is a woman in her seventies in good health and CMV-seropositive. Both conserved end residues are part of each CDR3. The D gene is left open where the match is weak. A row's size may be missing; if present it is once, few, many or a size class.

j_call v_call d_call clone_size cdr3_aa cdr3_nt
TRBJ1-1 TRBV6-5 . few CASSYSAGPMATEAFF TGTGCCAGCAGTTACTCAGCGGGCCCGATGGCCACTGAAGCTTTCTTT
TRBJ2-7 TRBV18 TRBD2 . CASSPLLADNEEQYF TGTGCCAGCTCACCATTACTAGCGGATAACGAGGAGCAGTACTTC
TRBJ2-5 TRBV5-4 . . CASSLGATALVPAPKYF TGTGCCAGCAGCTTGGGGGCCACTGCGTTGGTGCCAGCTCCGAAGTACTTC
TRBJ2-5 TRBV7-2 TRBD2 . CASSLGAGGRETQYF TGTGCCAGCAGCTTAGGAGCGGGGGGTAGGGAGACCCAGTACTTC
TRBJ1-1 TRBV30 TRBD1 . CAWTDRGRRWTEAFF TGTGCCTGGACGGACAGGGGGCGCCGATGGACTGAAGCTTTCTTT
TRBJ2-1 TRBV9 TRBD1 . CASSSTGTDYNEQFF TGTGCCAGCAGCTCAACCGGGACAGACTACAATGAGCAGTTCTTC
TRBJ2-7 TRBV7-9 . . CASSRDRFPYEQYF TGTGCCAGCAGCCGAGACAGATTCCCCTACGAGCAGTACTTC
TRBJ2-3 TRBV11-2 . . CASSLVVTTVTDTQYF TGTGCCAGCAGCTTAGTAGTGACTACCGTCACAGATACGCAGTATTTT
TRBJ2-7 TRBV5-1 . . CASSWLPSSYEQYF TGCGCCAGCAGTTGGTTGCCTAGCTCCTACGAGCAGTACTTC
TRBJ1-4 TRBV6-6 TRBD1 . CASSTLTGSNEKLFF TGTGCCAGCAGTACGTTGACAGGGAGTAATGAAAAACTGTTTTTT
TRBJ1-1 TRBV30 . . CAWADSPLNTEAFF TGTGCCTGGGCGGACAGCCCCCTGAACACTGAAGCTTTCTTT
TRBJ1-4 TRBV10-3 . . CAISESRGGEKLFF TGTGCCATCAGTGAGTCGAGGGGAGGCGAAAAACTGTTTTTT
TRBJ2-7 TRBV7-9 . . CASTLSGEQYF TGTGCCAGCACCCTGTCCGGCGAGCAGTACTTC
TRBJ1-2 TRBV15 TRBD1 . CATSRQGEGYGYTF TGTGCCACCAGCAGACAGGGGGAAGGATATGGCTACACCTTC
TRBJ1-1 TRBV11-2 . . CASSLLAGNKNTEAFF TGTGCCAGCAGCTTACTCGCAGGGAACAAGAACACTGAAGCTTTCTTT
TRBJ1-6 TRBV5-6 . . CASSVNREPLHF TGTGCCAGCAGCGTAAACAGGGAACCCCTCCACTTT
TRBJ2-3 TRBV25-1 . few CASSEVWTEGGGTQYF TGTGCCAGCAGTGAAGTTTGGACAGAAGGTGGGGGTACGCAGTATTTT